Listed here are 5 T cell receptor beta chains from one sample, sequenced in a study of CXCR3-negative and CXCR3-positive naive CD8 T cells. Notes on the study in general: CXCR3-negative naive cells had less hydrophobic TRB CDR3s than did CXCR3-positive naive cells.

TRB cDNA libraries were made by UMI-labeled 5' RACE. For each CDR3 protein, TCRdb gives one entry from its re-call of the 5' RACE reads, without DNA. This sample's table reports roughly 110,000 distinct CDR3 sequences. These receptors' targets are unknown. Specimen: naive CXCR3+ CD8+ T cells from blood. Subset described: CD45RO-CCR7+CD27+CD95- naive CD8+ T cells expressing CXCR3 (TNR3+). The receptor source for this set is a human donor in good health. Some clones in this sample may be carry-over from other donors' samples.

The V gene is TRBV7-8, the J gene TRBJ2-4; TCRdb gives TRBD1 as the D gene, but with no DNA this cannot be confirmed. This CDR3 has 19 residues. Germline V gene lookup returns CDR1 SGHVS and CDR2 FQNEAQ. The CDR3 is CASSSARTGDTLAKNIQYF.

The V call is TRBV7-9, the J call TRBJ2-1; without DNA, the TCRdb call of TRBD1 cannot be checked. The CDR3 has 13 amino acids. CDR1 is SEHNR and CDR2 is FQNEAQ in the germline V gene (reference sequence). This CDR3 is CASSPPTYNEQFF.

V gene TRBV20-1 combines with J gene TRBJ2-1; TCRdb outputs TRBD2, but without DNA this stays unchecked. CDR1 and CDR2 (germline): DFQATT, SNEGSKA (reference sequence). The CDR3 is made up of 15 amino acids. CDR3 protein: CSARVSPSPYNEQFF.

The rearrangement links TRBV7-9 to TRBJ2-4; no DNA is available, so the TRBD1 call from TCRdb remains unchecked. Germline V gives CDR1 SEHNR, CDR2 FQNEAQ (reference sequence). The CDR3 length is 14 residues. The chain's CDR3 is CASSQDRGKNIQYF.

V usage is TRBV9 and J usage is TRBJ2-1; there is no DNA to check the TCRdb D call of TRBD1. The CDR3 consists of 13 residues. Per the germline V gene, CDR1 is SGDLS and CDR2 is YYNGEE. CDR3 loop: CASSPQSPGEQFF.